This T cell receptor (beta chain) was identified during a study of siplizumab effects on memory and regulatory T cells. Study results and limitations: Unstimulated subsets were the mapping target of only a minor fraction of alloreactive clones. Proliferating Tregs in siplizumab cultures were never verified as suppressive. About 80-96% of proliferating CD4+ or CD8+ clones had no assignable naive or memory phenotype. In controls, 26.9% of mappable alloreactive CD4+ clones were Treg-derived on average, versus about 65% with siplizumab.

Concerning this clone itself: Its antigen remains unknown.

The CDR3 is made up of 17 amino acids. V was pared by 1 base and J by 0 bases, with 2 bases of the junction left unmatched. The V gene's germline CDR1 is MGHRA and CDR2 YSYEKL. The method was immunoSEQ multiplex PCR; TCRdb's version includes in-frame clones alone and lacks a portion of them. Of approximately 75,000 clones listed, 85% to 95% are singletons. The receptor was derived from a human donor in good health. Material: CD8+ T cells sorted from blood. V is TRBV4-1 and J is TRBJ2-1, with TRBD2 matching 11 bases. The CDR3 bases are TGCGCCAGCAGCCAAGTTAGCGGGGGGGGCTCCTACAATGAGCAGTTCTTC. It encodes CASSQVSGGGSYNEQFF.